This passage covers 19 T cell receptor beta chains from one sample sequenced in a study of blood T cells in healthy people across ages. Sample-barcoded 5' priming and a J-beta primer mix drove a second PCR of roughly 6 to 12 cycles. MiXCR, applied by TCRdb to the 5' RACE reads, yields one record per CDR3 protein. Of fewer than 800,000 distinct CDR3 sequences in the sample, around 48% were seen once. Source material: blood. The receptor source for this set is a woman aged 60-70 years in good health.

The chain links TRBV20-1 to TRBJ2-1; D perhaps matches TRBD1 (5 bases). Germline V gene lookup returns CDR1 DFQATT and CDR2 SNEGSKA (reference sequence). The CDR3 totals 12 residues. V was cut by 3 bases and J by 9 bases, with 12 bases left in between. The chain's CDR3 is CSARGRAGEQFF. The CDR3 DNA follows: TGCAGTGCTAGGGGCAGGGCAGGTGAGCAGTTCTTC.

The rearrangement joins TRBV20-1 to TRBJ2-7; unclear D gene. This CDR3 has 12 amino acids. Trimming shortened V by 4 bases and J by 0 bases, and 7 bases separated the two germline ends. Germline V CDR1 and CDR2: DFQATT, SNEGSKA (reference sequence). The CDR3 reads CSATPASYEQYF. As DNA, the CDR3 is TGCAGTGCTACCCCGGCCTCCTACGAGCAGTACTTC.

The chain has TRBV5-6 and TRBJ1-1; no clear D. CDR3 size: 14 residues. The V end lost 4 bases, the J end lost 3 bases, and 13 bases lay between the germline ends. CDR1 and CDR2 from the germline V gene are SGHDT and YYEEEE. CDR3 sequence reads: CASSRNHLDTEAFF. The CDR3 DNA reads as TGTGCCAGCAGCCGGAACCATTTGGACACTGAAGCTTTCTTT.

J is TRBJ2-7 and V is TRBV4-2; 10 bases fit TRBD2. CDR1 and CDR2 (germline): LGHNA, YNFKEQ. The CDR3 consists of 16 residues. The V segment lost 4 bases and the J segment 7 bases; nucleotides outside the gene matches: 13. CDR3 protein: CASSPNLAGAANEQYF. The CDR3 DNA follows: TGTGCCAGCAGCCCAAATCTAGCGGGAGCTGCCAATGAGCAGTACTTC.

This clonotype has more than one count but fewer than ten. The CDR3 loop reads CSASWSDNTGELFF. The CDR3 DNA sequence: TGCAGTGCTAGTTGGTCTGATAACACCGGGGAGCTGTTTTTT. The chain uses TRBV20-1 and TRBJ2-2; D unresolved. The CDR3 loop spans 14 amino acids. Trimming shortened V by 3 bases and J by 2 bases, and 10 bases separated the two germline ends. CDR1 is DFQATT and CDR2 is SNEGSKA in the germline V gene (reference sequence).

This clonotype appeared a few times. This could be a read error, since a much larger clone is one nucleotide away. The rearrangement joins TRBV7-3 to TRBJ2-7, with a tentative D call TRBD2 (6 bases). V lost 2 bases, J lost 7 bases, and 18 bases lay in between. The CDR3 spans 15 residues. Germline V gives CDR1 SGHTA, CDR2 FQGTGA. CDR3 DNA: TGTGCCAGCAGCTTATCGGCGGGACCAGGAAATGAGCAGTACTTC. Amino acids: CASSLSAGPGNEQYF.

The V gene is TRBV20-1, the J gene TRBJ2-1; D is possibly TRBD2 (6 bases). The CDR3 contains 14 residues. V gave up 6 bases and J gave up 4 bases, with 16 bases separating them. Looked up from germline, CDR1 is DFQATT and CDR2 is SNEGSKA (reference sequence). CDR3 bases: TGCAGTGCAAACCCGGGACTGGGGTACAATGAGCAGTTCTTC. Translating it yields CSANPGLGYNEQFF.

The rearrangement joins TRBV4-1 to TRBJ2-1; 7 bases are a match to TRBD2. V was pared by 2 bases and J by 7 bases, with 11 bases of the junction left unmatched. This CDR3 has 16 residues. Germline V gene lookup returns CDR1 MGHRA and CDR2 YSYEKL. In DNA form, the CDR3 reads TGCGCCAGCAGCCAAAGGGACGGGAGGACTAGAAATGAGCAGTTCTTC. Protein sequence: CASSQRDGRTRNEQFF.

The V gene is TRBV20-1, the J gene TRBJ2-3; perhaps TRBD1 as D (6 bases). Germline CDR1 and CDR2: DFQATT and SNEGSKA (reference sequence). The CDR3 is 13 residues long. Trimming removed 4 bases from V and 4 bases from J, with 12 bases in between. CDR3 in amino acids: CSAIRSGADTQYF. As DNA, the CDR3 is TGCAGTGCTATCCGTTCAGGGGCAGATACGCAGTATTTT.

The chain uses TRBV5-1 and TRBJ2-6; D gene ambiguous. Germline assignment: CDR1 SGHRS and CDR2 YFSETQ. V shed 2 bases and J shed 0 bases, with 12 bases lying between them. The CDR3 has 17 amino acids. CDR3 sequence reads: CASSFNAPTSGANVLTF. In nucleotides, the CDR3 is TGCGCCAGCAGCTTTAACGCTCCAACCTCTGGGGCCAACGTCCTGACTTTC. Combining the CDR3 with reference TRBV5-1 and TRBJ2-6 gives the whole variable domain KAGVTQTPRYLIKTRGQQVTLSCSPISGHRSVSWYQQTPGQGLQFLFEYFSETQRNKGNFPGRFSGRQFSNSRSEMNVSTLELGDSALYLCASSFNAPTSGANVLTFGAGSRLTVL.

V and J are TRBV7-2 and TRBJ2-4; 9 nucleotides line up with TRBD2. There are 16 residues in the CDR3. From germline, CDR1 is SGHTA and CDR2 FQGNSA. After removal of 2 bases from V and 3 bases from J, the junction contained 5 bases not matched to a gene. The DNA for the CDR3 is TGTGCCAGCAGCTTACTAGCGGGGTACCTCAAAAACATTCAGTACTTC. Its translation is CASSLLAGYLKNIQYF.

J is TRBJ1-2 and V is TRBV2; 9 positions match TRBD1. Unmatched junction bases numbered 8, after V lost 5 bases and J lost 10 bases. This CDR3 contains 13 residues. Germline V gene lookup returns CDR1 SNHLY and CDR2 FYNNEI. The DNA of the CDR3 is TGTGCCAGCAGTCCGGGACAGGGACAAACCTACACCTTC. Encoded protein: CASSPGQGQTYTF.

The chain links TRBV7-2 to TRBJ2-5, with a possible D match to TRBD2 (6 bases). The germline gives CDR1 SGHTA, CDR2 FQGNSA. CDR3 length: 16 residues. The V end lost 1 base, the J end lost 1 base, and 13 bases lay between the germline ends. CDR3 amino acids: CASSLVLGGPQETQYF. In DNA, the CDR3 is TGTGCCAGCAGCTTAGTGTTGGGAGGACCCCAAGAGACCCAGTACTTC.

The CDR3 region has the DNA TGCAGTGCTAGTAGAAACCTGAACACTGAAGCTTTCTTT. Its translation: CSASRNLNTEAFF. This sequence joins TRBV20-1 and TRBJ1-1, with D unresolved. Between the trimmed V and J ends, which lost 3 bases and 0 bases, there was a span of 8 bases. Germline V gives CDR1 DFQATT, CDR2 SNEGSKA (reference sequence). CDR3 length: 13 residues.

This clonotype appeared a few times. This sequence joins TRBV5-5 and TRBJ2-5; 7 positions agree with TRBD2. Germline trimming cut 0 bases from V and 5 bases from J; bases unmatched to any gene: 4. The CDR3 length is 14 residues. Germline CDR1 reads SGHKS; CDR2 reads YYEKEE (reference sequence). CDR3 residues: CASSLVLAEETQYF. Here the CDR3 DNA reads TGTGCCAGCAGCTTGGTTCTAGCGGAGGAGACCCAGTACTTC.

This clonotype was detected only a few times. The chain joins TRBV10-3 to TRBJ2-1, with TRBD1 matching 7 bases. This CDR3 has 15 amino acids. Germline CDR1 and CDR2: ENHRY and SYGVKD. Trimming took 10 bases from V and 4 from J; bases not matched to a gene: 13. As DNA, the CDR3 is TGTGCCAGCCTGTCGGGGACAGATGATTACAATGAGCAGTTCTTC. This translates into CASLSGTDDYNEQFF.

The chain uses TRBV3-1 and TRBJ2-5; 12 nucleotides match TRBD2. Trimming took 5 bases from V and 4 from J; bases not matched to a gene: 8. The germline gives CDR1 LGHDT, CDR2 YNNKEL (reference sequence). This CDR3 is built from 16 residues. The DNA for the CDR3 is TGTGCCAGCAGCGGCCGACTAGCGGGAGACGGAGAGACCCAGTACTTC. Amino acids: CASSGRLAGDGETQYF.

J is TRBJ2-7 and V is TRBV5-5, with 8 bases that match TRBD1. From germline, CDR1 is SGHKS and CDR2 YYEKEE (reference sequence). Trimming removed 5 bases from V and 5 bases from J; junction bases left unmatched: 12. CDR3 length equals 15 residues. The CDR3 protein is CASRPTDRVTNEQYF. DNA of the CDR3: TGTGCCAGCAGGCCGACGGACAGGGTTACGAACGAGCAGTACTTC. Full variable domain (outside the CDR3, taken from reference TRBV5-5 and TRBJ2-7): DAGVTQSPTHLIKTRGQQVTLRCSPISGHKSVSWYQQVLGQGPQFIFQYYEKEERGRGNFPDRFSARQFPNYSSELNVNALLLGDSALYLCASRPTDRVTNEQYFGPGTRLTVT.

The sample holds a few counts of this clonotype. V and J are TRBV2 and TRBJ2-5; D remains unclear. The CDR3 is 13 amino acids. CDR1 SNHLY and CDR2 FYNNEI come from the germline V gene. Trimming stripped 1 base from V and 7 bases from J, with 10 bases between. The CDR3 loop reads CASSEVTKGTQYF. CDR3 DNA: TGTGCCAGCAGTGAAGTGACGAAGGGGACCCAGTACTTC.